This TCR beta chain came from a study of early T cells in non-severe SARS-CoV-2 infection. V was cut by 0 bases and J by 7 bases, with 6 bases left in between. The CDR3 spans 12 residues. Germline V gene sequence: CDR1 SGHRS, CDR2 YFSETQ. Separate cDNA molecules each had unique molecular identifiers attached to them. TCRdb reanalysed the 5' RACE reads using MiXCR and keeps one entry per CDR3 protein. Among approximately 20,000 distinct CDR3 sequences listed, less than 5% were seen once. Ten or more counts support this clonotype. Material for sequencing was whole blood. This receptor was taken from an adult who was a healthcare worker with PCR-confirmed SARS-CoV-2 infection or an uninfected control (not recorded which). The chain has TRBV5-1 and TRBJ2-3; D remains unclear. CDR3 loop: CASSLEQNTQYF. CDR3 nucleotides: TGCGCCAGCAGCTTGGAACAGAATACGCAGTATTTT.